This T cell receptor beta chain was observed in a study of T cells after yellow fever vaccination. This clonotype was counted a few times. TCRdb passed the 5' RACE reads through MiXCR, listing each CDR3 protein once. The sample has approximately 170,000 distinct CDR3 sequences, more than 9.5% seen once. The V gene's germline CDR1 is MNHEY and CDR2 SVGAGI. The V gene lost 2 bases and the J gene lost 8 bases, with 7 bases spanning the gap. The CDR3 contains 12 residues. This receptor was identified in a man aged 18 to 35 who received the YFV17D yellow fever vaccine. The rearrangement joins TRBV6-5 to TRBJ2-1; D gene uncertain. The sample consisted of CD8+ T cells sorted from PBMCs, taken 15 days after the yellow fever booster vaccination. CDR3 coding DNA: TGTGCCAGCAGTTACGGCGTCGATGAGCAGTTCTTC. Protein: CASSYGVDEQFF.